Only a few counts were recorded for the clone carrying this T cell receptor beta chain. Its antigen is unknown. Expressed TCRB transcripts were sequenced, since all the RNA that had been isolated was reverse transcribed. The table came from immunoSEQ multiplex PCR; TCRdb's copy has only in-frame clones and leaves some out. The data hold approximately 250,000 clones, with 16% observed a single time. This entry belongs to a study of beta chain features in type 1 diabetes. General study findings and limits: There was a moderate but significant shortening of TCRB CDR3s in all four CD4+ subsets of Type 1 diabetes patients.

Trimming pared 2 bases from V and 4 bases from J, leaving 13 bases between. The germline V gene encodes CDR1 MRHNA and CDR2 SNTAGT. The CDR3 runs to 15 residues. CD4+ cells of the naive, central memory, regulatory and stem cell-like memory types were sorted via CD45RO/CCR7/CD25/CD127/CD95/CD27. The material sequenced was naive CD4+ T cells from blood. V gene TRBV6-4 combines with J gene TRBJ2-3; D is perhaps TRBD2 (6 bases). The clonotype was recovered from a man aged 25 to 40 with type 1 diabetes. The CDR3 loop reads CASSDPTRGADTQYF. As DNA, the CDR3 is TGTGCCAGCAGTGACCCGACTAGGGGAGCAGATACGCAGTATTTT.